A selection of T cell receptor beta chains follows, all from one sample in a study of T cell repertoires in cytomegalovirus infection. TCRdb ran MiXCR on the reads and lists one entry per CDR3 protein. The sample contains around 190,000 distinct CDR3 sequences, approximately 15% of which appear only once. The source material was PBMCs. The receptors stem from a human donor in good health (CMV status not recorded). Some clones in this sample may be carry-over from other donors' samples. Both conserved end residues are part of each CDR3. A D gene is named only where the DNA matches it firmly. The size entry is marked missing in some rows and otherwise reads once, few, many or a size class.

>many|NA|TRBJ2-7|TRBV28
CASSLDYRGGEQYF
TGTGCCAGCAGTTTAGACTACAGGGGGGGGGAGCAGTACTTC
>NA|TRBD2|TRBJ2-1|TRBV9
CASSLFTSGRSYNEQFF
TGTGCCAGCAGCCTATTTACTAGCGGCCGCTCCTACAATGAGCAGTTCTTC
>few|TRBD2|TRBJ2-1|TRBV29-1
CSVAVAGGPGEQFF
TGCAGCGTTGCTGTAGCGGGAGGGCCTGGTGAGCAGTTCTTC
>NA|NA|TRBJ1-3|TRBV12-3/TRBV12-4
CASSTEGSSPGNTIYF
TGTGCCAGCAGCACCGAGGGGTCCTCCCCTGGAAACACCATATATTTT
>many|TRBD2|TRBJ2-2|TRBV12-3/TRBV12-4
CASSLLAARGELFF
TGTGCCAGCAGTTTACTAGCGGCCCGCGGGGAGCTGTTTTTT
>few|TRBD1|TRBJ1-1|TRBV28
CASSSPFGTGGTEAFF
TGTGCCAGCAGTTCCCCATTCGGGACAGGGGGGACTGAAGCTTTCTTT
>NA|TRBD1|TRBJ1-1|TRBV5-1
CASSFTQQGGTEAFF
TGCGCCAGCAGCTTCACCCAACAGGGGGGGACTGAAGCTTTCTTT
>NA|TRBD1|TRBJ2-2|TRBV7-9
CASSLRGHIGELFF
TGTGCCAGCAGCTTGAGGGGGCACATCGGGGAGCTGTTTTTT
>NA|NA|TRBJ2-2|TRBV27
CATRKWEGSGELFF
TGTGCCACTCGAAAGTGGGAAGGATCCGGGGAGCTGTTTTTT
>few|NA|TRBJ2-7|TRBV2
CATVGSSYEQYF
TGTGCCACCGTAGGGAGCTCCTACGAGCAGTACTTC
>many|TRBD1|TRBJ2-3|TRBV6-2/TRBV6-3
CASSNEDRGNTDTQYF
TGTGCCAGCAGTAACGAAGACAGGGGGAACACAGATACGCAGTATTTT
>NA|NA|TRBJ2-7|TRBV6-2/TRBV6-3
CASVDSAYEQYF
TGTGCCAGTGTGGACAGCGCCTACGAGCAGTACTTC
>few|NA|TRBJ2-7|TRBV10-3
CAISELSRGAGFEQYF
TGTGCCATCAGTGAGTTGTCCAGGGGAGCGGGTTTCGAGCAGTACTTC
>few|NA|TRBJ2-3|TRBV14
CASRHIGADTQYF
TGTGCCAGCAGGCATATAGGGGCAGATACGCAGTATTTT
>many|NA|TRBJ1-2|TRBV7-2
CASIQTEASYGYTF
TGTGCCAGCATCCAGACCGAGGCCTCCTATGGCTACACCTTC
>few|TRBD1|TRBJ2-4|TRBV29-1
CSVDVQGENIQYF
TGCAGCGTTGATGTACAGGGGGAAAACATTCAGTACTTC
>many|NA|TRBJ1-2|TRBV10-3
CAISESGPLGYTF
TGTGCCATCAGTGAATCAGGGCCCCTGGGCTACACCTTC
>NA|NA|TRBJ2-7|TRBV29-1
CSVEDHLSQGVFF
TGCAGCGTTGAAGATCACCTTTCCCAGGGTGTATTCTTC
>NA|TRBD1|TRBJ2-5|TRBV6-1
CASSYRDSSSEAQHF
TGTGCCAGCAGTTATCGGGACAGCTCATCAGAAGCCCAGCACTTC
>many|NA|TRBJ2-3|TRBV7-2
CASSRDFTDTQYF
TGTGCCAGCAGCCGGGACTTCACAGATACGCAGTATTTT
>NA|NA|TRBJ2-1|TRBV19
CASSFSHEGTPYNEQFF
TGTGCCAGTAGTTTCTCTCACGAGGGGACCCCCTACAATGAGCAGTTCTTC
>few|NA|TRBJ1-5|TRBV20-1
CSARERGEPNQPQHF
TGCAGTGCTAGAGAAAGAGGGGAACCTAATCAGCCCCAGCATTTT
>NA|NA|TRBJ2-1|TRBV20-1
CSAGSQPSNEQFF
TGCAGTGCTGGTAGCCAACCGAGCAATGAGCAGTTCTTC
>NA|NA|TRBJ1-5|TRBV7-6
CASSLEDETNPPQHF
TGTGCCAGCAGCTTAGAGGACGAGACAAATCCGCCCCAGCATTTT
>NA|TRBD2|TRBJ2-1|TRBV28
CASSSGLLSYNEQFF
TGTGCCAGCAGTTCGGGACTACTCTCCTACAATGAGCAGTTCTTC
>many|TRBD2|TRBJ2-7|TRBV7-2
CASSPRVAGISYEQYF
TGTGCCAGCAGCCCCCGGGTAGCGGGGATCTCCTACGAGCAGTACTTC
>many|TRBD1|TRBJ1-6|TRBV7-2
CASSSRTGAGNSPLHF
TGTGCCAGCAGCTCTAGGACAGGGGCCGGGAATTCACCCCTCCACTTT
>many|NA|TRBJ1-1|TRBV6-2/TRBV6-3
CASSYSKSGYPFF
TGTGCCAGCAGTTACTCGAAGTCAGGGTACCCTTTCTTT
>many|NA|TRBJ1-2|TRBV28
CASSLIPRDGYTF
TGTGCCAGCAGTTTAATCCCCCGAGATGGCTACACCTTC
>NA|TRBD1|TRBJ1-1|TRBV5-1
CASSLDGTGAEAFF
TGCGCCAGCAGCTTGGATGGGACAGGGGCCGAAGCTTTCTTT
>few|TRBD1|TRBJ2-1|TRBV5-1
CATGGQGERNEQFF
TGCGCCACCGGAGGACAGGGTGAGCGGAATGAGCAGTTCTTC
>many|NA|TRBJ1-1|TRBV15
CATSSRRSGPTSLNTEAFF
TGTGCCACCAGCAGCCGGAGATCGGGACCGACCAGTTTGAACACTGAAGCTTTCTTT
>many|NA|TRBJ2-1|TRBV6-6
CASSLLGPYNEQFF
TGTGCCAGCAGTCTTCTAGGCCCCTACAATGAGCAGTTCTTC
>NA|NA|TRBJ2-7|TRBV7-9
CASSPPRTGTTYEQYF
TGTGCCAGCAGCCCCCCCCGGACAGGGACTACCTACGAGCAGTACTTC
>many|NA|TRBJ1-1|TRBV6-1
CASSWQGNTEAFF
TGTGCCAGCAGTTGGCAGGGCAACACTGAAGCTTTCTTT
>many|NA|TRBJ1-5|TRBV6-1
CASSEYGDNQPQHF
TGTGCCAGCAGTGAATATGGGGACAATCAGCCCCAGCATTTT
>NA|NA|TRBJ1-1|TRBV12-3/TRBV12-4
CASSTPGLTTEAFF
TGTGCCAGCAGTACTCCCGGGCTAACCACTGAAGCTTTCTTT
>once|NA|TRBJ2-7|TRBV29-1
CSVEFAGVEPSYEQYF
TGCAGCGTTGAGTTTGCAGGGGTGGAGCCCTCCTACGAGCAGTACTTC
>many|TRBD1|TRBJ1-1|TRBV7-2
CASSPDRGNTEAFF
TGTGCCAGCAGCCCGGACAGGGGGAACACTGAAGCTTTCTTT
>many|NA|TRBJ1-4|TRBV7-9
CASSLALTGLHEKLFF
TGTGCCAGCAGCTTAGCGCTAACAGGACTACATGAAAAACTGTTTTTT
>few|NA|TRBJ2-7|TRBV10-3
CATRTIDYEQYF
TGTGCCACACGGACTATTGACTACGAGCAGTACTTC
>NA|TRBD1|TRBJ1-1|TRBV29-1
CSGGTGNTEAFF
TGCAGCGGAGGGACAGGGAACACTGAAGCTTTCTTT
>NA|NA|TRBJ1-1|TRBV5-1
CASSSGGPNTEAFF
TGCGCCAGCAGCTCGGGGGGGCCGAACACTGAAGCTTTCTTT
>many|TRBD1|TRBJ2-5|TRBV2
CASSELGQATQETQYF
TGTGCCAGCAGTGAATTGGGACAGGCGACCCAAGAGACCCAGTACTTC
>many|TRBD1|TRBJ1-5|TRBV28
CASSTPGQGNFQPQHF
TGTGCCAGCAGTACACCGGGACAGGGCAATTTTCAGCCCCAGCATTTT
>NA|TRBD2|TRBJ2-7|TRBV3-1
CADSGTSTDEQYF
TGTGCCGACTCCGGGACTAGCACCGACGAGCAGTACTTC
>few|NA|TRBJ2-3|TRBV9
CASSVGAETVYDTQYF
TGTGCCAGCAGCGTAGGGGCAGAGACTGTTTACGATACGCAGTATTTT
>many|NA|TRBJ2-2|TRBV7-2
CASSRGQLTGELFF
TGTGCCAGCAGCCGGGGGCAGCTTACCGGGGAGCTGTTTTTT
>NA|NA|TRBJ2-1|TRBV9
CASSVEGNEQFF
TGTGCCAGCAGCGTAGAGGGAAATGAGCAGTTCTTC
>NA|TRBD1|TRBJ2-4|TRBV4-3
CASSPTGTGGIQYF
TGCGCCAGCAGCCCAACCGGGACAGGGGGCATTCAGTACTTC
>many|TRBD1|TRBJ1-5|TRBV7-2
CASSPPGQKRGNQPQHF
TGTGCCAGCAGCCCCCCGGGACAGAAACGTGGCAATCAGCCCCAGCATTTT
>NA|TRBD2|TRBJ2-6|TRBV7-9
CASSFGLAGTGANVLTF
TGTGCCAGCAGCTTTGGACTAGCGGGAACTGGGGCCAACGTCCTGACTTTC
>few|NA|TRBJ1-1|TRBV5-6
CASSSENEGAEAFF
TGTGCCAGCAGCTCCGAGAACGAGGGGGCTGAAGCTTTCTTT
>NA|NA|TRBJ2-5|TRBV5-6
CASSLEPGDGVRTQYF
TGTGCCAGCAGCTTGGAGCCAGGAGACGGTGTACGAACCCAGTACTTC
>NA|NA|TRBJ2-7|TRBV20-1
CSARRDYEQYF
TGCAGTGCTAGACGGGACTACGAGCAGTACTTC
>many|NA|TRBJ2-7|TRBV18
CASSPTGHFYEQYF
TGTGCCAGCTCACCTACGGGACACTTCTACGAGCAGTACTTC